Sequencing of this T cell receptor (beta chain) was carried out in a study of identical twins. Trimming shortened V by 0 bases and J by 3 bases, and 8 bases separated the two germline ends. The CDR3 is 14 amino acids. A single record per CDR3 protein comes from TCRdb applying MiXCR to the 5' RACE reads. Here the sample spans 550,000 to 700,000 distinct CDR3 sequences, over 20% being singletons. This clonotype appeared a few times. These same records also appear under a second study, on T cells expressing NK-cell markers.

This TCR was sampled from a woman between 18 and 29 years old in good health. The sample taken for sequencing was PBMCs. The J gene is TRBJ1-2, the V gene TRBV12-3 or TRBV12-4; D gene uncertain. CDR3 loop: CASSLAYVYYGYTF. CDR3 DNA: TGTGCCAGCAGTTTAGCGTACGTTTACTATGGCTACACCTTC.